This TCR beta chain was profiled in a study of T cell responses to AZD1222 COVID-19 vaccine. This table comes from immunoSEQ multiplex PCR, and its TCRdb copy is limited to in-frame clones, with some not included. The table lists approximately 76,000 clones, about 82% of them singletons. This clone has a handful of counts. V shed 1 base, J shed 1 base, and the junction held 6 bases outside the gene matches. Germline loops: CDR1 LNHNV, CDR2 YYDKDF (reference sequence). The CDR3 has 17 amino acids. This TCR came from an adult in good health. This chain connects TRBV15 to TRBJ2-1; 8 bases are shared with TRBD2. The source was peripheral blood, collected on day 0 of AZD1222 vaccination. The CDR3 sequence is CATSRGISGTSYNEQFF. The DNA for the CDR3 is TGTGCCACCAGCAGAGGGATTAGCGGGACATCCTACAATGAGCAGTTCTTC.